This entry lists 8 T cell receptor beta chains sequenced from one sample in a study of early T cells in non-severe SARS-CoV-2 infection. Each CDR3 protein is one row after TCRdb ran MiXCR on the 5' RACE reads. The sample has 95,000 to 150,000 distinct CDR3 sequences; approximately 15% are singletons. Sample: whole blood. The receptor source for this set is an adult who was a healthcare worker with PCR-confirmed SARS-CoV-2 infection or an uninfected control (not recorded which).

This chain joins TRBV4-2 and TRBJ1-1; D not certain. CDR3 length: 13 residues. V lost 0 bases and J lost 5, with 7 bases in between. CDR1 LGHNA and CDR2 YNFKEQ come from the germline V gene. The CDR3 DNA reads TGTGCCAGCAGCCAAGATTTGGGTACTGAAGCTTTCTTT. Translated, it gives CASSQDLGTEAFF.

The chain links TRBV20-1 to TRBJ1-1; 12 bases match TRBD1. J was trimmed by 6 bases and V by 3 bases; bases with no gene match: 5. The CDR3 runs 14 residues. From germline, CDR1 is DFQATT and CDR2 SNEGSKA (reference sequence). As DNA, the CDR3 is TGCAGTGCTAGCGGGACAGGGGGCGAGGCTGAAGCTTTCTTT. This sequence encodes CSASGTGGEAEAFF.

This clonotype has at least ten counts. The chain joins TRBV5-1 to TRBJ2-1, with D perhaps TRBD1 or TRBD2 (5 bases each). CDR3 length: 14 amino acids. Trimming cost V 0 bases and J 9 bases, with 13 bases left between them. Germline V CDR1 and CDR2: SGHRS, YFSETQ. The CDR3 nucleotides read TGCGCCAGCAGCTTGGAGGGACCAGCTACTGAGCAGTTCTTC. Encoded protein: CASSLEGPATEQFF.

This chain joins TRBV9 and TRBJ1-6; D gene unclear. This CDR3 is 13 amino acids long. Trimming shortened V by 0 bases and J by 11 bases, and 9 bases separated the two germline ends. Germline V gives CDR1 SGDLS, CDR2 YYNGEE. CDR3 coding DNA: TGTGCCAGCAGCGTAGCTACAGAGACACCCCTCCACTTT. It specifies CASSVATETPLHF. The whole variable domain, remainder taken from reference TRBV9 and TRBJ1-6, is DSGVTQTPKHLITATGQRVTLRCSPRSGDLSVYWYQQSLDQGLQFLIQYYNGEERAKGNILERFSAQQFPDLHSELNLSSLELGDSALYFCASSVATETPLHFGNGTRLTVT.

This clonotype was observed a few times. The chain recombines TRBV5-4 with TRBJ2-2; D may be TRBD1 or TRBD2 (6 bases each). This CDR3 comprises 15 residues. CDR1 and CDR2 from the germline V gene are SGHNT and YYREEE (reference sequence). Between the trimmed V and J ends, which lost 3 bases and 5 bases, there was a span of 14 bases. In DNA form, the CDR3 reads TGTGCCAGCAGCTCGTCGGGGGCGTGGACCGGGGAGCTGTTTTTT. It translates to CASSSSGAWTGELFF.

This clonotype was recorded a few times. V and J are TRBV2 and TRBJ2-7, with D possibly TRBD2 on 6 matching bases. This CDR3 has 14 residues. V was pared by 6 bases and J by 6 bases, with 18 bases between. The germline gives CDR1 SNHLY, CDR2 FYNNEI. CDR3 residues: CASRPGLPPSEQYF. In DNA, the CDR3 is TGTGCCAGCAGGCCGGGACTGCCTCCCTCCGAGCAGTACTTC.

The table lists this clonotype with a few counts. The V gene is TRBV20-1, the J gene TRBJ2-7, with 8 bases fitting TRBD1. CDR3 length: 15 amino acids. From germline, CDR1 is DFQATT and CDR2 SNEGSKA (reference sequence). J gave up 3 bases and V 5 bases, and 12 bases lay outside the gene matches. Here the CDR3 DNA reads TGCAGTGCTGAATCGAACACAGGGGGATTCTACGAGCAGTACTTC. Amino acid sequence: CSAESNTGGFYEQYF.

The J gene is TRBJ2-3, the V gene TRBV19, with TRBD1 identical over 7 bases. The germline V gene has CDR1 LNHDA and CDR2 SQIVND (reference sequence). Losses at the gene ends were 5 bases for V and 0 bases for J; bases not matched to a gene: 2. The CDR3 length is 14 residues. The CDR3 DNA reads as TGTGCCAGTAGTCAGGGACAGAGCACAGATACGCAGTATTTT. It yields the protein CASSQGQSTDTQYF.